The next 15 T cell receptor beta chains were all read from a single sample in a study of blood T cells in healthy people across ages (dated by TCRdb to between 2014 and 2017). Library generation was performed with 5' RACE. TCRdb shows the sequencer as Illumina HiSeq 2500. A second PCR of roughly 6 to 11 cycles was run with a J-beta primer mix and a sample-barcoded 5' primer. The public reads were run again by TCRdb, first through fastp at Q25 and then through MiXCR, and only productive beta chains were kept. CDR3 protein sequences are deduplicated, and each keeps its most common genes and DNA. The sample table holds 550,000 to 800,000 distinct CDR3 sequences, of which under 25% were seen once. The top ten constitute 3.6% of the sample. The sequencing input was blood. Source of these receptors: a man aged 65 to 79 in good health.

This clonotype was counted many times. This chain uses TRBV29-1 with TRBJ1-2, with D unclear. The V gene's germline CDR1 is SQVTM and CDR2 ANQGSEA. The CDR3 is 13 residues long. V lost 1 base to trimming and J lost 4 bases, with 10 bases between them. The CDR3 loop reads CSVEGEVGYGYTF. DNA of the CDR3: TGCAGCGTTGAAGGGGAGGTCGGCTATGGCTACACCTTC. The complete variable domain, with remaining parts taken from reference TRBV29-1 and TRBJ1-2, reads SAVISQKPSRDICQRGTSLTIQCQVDSQVTMMFWYRQQPGQSLTLIATANQGSEATYESGFVIDKFPISRPNLTFSTLTVSNMSPEDSSIYLCSVEGEVGYGYTFGSGTRLTVV.

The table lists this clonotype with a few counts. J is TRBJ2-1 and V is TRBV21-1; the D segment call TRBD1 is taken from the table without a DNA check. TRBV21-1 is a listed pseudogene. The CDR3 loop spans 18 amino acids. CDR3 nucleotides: TGTGCCAGCAGCGAAAGGCCCCGTGCCGGGACAGCGATTTTTGAGCAGTTCTTC. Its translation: CASSERPRAGTAIFEQFF.

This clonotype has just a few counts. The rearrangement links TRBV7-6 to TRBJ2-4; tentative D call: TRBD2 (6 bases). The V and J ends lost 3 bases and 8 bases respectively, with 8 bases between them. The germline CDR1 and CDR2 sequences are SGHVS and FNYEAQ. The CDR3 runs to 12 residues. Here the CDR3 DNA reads TGTGCCAGCAGCTTTCCGGGGGACATTCAGTACTTC. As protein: CASSFPGDIQYF.

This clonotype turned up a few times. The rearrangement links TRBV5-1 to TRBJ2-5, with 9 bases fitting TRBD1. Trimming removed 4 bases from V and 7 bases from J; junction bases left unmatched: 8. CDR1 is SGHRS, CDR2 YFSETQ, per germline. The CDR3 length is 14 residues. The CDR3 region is CASSPGQGEGTQYF. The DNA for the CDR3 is TGCGCCAGCAGCCCGGGACAGGGAGAAGGGACCCAGTACTTC.

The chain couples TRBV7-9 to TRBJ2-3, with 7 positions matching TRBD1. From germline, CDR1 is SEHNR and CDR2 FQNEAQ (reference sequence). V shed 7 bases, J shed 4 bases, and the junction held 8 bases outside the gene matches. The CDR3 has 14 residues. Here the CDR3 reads CASNAVTGADTQYF. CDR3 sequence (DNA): TGTGCCAGCAACGCCGTTACAGGGGCAGATACGCAGTATTTT. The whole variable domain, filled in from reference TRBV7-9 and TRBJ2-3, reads DTGVSQNPRHKITKRGQNVTFRCDPISEHNRLYWYRQTLGQGPEFLTYFQNEAQLEKSRLLSDRFSAERPKGSFSTLEIQRTEQGDSAMYLCASNAVTGADTQYFGPGTRLTVL.

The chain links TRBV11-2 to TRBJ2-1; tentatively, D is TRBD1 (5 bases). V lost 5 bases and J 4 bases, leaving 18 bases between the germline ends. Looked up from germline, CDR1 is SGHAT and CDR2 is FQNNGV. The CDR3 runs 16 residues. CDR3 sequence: CASSRLVRAPYNEQFF. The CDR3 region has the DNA TGTGCCAGCAGCCGACTTGTCAGGGCCCCGTACAATGAGCAGTTCTTC.

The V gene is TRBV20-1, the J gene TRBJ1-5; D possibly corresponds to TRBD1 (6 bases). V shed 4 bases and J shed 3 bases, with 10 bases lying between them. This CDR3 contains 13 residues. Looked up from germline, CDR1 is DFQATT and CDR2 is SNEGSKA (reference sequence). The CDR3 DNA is TGCAGTGCTAAATGGGACAACAATCAGCCCCAGCATTTT. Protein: CSAKWDNNQPQHF.

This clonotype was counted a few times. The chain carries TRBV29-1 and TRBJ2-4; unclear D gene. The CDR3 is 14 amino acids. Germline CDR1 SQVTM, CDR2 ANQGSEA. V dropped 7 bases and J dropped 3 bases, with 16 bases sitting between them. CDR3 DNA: TGCAGCGCCGAGGTCGACCGAAACAAAAACATTCAGTACTTC. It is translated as CSAEVDRNKNIQYF.

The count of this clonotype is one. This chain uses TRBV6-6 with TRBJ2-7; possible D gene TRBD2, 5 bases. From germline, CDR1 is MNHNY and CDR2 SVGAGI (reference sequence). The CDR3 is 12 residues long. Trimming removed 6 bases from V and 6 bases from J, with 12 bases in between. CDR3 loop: CASSRERAEQYF. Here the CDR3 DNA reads TGTGCCAGCAGCCGCGAGAGGGCCGAGCAGTACTTC.

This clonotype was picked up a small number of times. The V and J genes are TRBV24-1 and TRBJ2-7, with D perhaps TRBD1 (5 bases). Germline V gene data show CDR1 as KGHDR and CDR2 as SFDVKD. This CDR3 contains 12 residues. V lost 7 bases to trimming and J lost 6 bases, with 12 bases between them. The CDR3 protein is CATSPDRIEQYF. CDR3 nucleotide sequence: TGTGCCACCAGCCCAGACAGAATCGAGCAGTACTTC.

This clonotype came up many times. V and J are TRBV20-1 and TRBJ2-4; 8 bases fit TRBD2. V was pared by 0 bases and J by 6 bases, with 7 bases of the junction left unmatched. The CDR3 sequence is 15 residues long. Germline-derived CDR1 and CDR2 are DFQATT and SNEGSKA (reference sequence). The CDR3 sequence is CSARDPSGGINIQYF. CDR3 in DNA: TGCAGTGCTAGAGATCCTTCGGGAGGGATAAACATTCAGTACTTC.

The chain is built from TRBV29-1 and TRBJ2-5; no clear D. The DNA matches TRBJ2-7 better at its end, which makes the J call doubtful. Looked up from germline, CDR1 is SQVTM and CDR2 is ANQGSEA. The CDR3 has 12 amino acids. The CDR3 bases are TGCAGCGTTGAAAGGGCACCCTACGAGCAGTACTTC. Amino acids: CSVERAPYEQYF.

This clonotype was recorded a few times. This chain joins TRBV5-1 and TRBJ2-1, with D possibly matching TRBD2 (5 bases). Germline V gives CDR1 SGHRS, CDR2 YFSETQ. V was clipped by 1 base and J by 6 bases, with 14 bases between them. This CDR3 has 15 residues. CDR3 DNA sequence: TGCGCCAGCAGCTTGTCCGGAGACTATTCCAATGAGCAGTTCTTC. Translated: CASSLSGDYSNEQFF.

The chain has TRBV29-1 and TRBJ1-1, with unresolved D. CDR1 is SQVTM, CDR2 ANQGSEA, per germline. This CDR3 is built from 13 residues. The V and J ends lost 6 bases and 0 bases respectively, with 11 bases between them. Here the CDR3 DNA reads TGCAGCGTCGAGGCGGACTTGAACACTGAAGCTTTCTTT. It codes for CSVEADLNTEAFF. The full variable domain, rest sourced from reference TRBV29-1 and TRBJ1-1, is SAVISQKPSRDICQRGTSLTIQCQVDSQVTMMFWYRQQPGQSLTLIATANQGSEATYESGFVIDKFPISRPNLTFSTLTVSNMSPEDSSIYLCSVEADLNTEAFFGQGTRLTVV.

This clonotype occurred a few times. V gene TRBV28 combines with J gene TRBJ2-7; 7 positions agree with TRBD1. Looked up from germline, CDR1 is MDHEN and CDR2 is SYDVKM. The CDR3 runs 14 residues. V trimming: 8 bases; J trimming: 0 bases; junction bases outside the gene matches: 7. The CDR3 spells CASGDSHPSYEQYF. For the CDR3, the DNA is TGTGCCAGCGGGGACAGCCACCCCTCCTACGAGCAGTACTTC.